A selection of T cell receptor beta chains follows, all from one sample in a study of radiation and T cells in renal cell carcinoma. Repertoires were generated with immunoSEQ multiplex PCR, while TCRdb's copy carries only in-frame clones and drops some. Among 100,000 to 150,000 clones, around 81% were seen once, and the ten largest hold under 6.5%. Sequenced here: blood, sampled from a patient whose treatment included radiotherapy and nephrectomy. These receptors were collected from a man aged 50-59 years with renal cell carcinoma. Both conserved end residues are part of each CDR3.

TRBV19,15,TRBJ2-2,CASSITGGKTGELFF
TRBV18,15,TRBJ2-7,CASSPIDRASYEQYF
TRBV30,14,TRBJ1-3,CAWSGWDRGNTIYF
TRBV6-1,16,TRBJ1-1,CASSDETKGPYTEAFF
TRBV5-1,16,TRBJ1-3,CASSLDGQISGNTIYF
TRBV4-3,16,TRBJ1-2,CASSQERGALSYGYTF
TRBV7-9,13,TRBJ1-1,CASTQTENTEAFF
TRBV11-3,13,TRBJ2-1,CASSLGGDNEQFF
TRBV10-3,16,TRBJ2-5,CAISEGRGTGEETQYF
TRBV6-4,15,TRBJ2-3,CASSFAGGSTDTQYF
TRBV6-6,12,TRBJ1-3,CASTIAGNTIYF
TRBV28,16,TRBJ1-5,CASSLRGSSSNQPQHF
TRBV23-1,14,TRBJ2-7,CASSQSPIWDEQYF
TRBV2,15,TRBJ2-3,CASTGQGNLADTQYF
TRBV15,15,TRBJ2-3,CATSRDRGATDTQYF
TRBV7-3,14,TRBJ2-2,CASSTTSVEGELFF
TRBV5-4,14,TRBJ1-1,CASSLAGGHTEAFF
TRBV19,15,TRBJ2-2,CASRKMTEYTGELFF
TRBV2,12,TRBJ1-1,CASSEQTAEAFF
TRBV9,15,TRBJ1-3,CASSTDSFSGNTIYF
TRBV15,17,TRBJ2-7,CATSRNRSIGKPYEQYF
TRBV6-5,13,TRBJ2-1,CASSYPNNNEQFF
TRBV18,13,TRBJ2-7,CASSFSGTLEQYF
TRBV7-8,16,TRBJ1-4,CASRGVGNLPNEKLFF
TRBV6-6,11,TRBJ1-2,CASSSVIGYTF
TRBV5-1,13,TRBJ2-3,CASSFQGVDTQYF
TRBV29-1,16,TRBJ2-1,CSVEWPGAATYNEQFF
TRBV9,15,TRBJ2-1,CASSVADGTYNEQFF
TRBV7-2,15,TRBJ2-3,CASSPEAGAGDTQYF
TRBV7-2,14,TRBJ2-7,CASSLGGLGGEQYF
TRBV4-1,16,TRBJ2-1,CASSQREGQSYNEQFF
TRBV9,13,TRBJ2-1,CASSVTSHAEQFF